The rows below give T cell receptor beta chains drawn from one sample of a study of blood T cell repertoires in COVID-19. Profiling relied on immunoSEQ multiplex PCR, and the TCRdb table lists in-frame clones only, not all of them. Of some 250,000 clones listed, roughly 88% are singletons. What was sequenced was peripheral blood. These receptors were obtained from a woman between 25 and 40 years old with acute or convalescent COVID-19. Each CDR3 is given with its conserved first and last residue. The order of the fields is clone size, D gene, V gene, J gene, CDR3 DNA, CDR3 protein. D genes are given only for firm matches. The size entry is marked missing in some rows and otherwise reads once, few, many or a size class.

abundance: once
d_gene: TRBD1
v_gene: TRBV24-1
j_gene: TRBJ1-5
CDR3nt: TGTGCCACCAGTGCTAGGACAGGCCGGCCCCAGCATTTT
CDR3aa: CATSARTGRPQHF

abundance: -
d_gene: TRBD1
v_gene: TRBV6-2/TRBV6-3
j_gene: TRBJ1-5
CDR3nt: TGTGCCAGCAGTCGATTGACAGGGTTTCCTCAGCCCCAGCATTTT
CDR3aa: CASSRLTGFPQPQHF

abundance: once
d_gene: TRBD1
v_gene: TRBV27
j_gene: TRBJ1-2
CDR3nt: TGTGCCAGCAGCCCCTGGGACAGGTACGCGGGCTATGGCTACACCTTC
CDR3aa: CASSPWDRYAGYGYTF

abundance: -
d_gene: -
v_gene: TRBV19
j_gene: TRBJ2-4
CDR3nt: TGTGCCAGTAGTTCCGAGCGTTACATTCAGTACTTC
CDR3aa: CASSSERYIQYF

abundance: -
d_gene: TRBD2
v_gene: TRBV7-2
j_gene: TRBJ2-7
CDR3nt: TGTGCCAGCAGCTTAGATGCGGGAGCGCCCTACGAGCAGTACTTC
CDR3aa: CASSLDAGAPYEQYF

abundance: -
d_gene: -
v_gene: TRBV18
j_gene: TRBJ1-3
CDR3nt: TGTGCCAGCTCACCAACAGACGGAAACACCATATATTTT
CDR3aa: CASSPTDGNTIYF

abundance: few
d_gene: TRBD1
v_gene: TRBV5-1
j_gene: TRBJ1-6
CDR3nt: TGCGCCAGCAGCCTGGATCGGACAGGGGGATTGTCCTATAATTCACCCCTCCACTTT
CDR3aa: CASSLDRTGGLSYNSPLHF

abundance: -
d_gene: -
v_gene: TRBV14
j_gene: TRBJ2-2
CDR3nt: TGTGCCAGCAGCCAAAGGACGGGAGTAGGGACCGGGGAGCTGTTTTTT
CDR3aa: CASSQRTGVGTGELFF

abundance: -
d_gene: -
v_gene: TRBV19
j_gene: TRBJ2-2
CDR3nt: TGTGCCAGTAGTATAAACAGGCTAACCGGGGAGCTGTTTTTT
CDR3aa: CASSINRLTGELFF

abundance: -
d_gene: TRBD1
v_gene: TRBV25-1
j_gene: TRBJ1-1
CDR3nt: TGTGCCAGCAGTGAGACCGGGACAGGGAAGTCTGAAGCTTTCTTT
CDR3aa: CASSETGTGKSEAFF

abundance: -
d_gene: TRBD1
v_gene: TRBV7-2
j_gene: TRBJ1-3
CDR3nt: TGTGCCAGCAGCTTAGTGGGACAGGGAGTATACACCATATATTTT
CDR3aa: CASSLVGQGVYTIYF

abundance: few
d_gene: -
v_gene: TRBV5-1
j_gene: TRBJ1-1
CDR3nt: TGCGCCAGCAGCTTGGATGGAGGGGACACTGAAGCTTTCTTT
CDR3aa: CASSLDGGDTEAFF

abundance: -
d_gene: -
v_gene: TRBV19
j_gene: TRBJ2-7
CDR3nt: TGTGCCAGTAGTCCTACAGGGAGCTCCTACGAGCAGTACTTC
CDR3aa: CASSPTGSSYEQYF

abundance: -
d_gene: TRBD1
v_gene: TRBV18
j_gene: TRBJ2-5
CDR3nt: TGTGCCAGCTCACCACCGACAGGGCTCCAAGAGACCCAGTACTTC
CDR3aa: CASSPPTGLQETQYF

abundance: -
d_gene: -
v_gene: TRBV29-1
j_gene: TRBJ2-7
CDR3nt: TGCAGCGTTGAAGTCGAACAAGCCTACGAGCAGTACTTC
CDR3aa: CSVEVEQAYEQYF

abundance: -
d_gene: TRBD1
v_gene: TRBV6-2/TRBV6-3
j_gene: TRBJ2-6
CDR3nt: TGTGCCAGCAGTTCGGGACAGGGAGGATCCGGGGCCAACGTCCTGACTTTC
CDR3aa: CASSSGQGGSGANVLTF

abundance: -
d_gene: TRBD1
v_gene: TRBV4-1
j_gene: TRBJ2-7
CDR3nt: TGCGCCAGCAGCCAGAGGACAGGGGACGGGTACGAGCAGTACTTC
CDR3aa: CASSQRTGDGYEQYF

abundance: -
d_gene: -
v_gene: TRBV6-2/TRBV6-3
j_gene: TRBJ2-2
CDR3nt: TGTGCCAGCAGTTACGGGGGGACCGGGGAGCTGTTTTTT
CDR3aa: CASSYGGTGELFF

abundance: -
d_gene: TRBD2
v_gene: TRBV9
j_gene: TRBJ2-7
CDR3nt: TGTGCCAGCAGCCCTTCTAGCGGACATACGGAGCAGTACTTC
CDR3aa: CASSPSSGHTEQYF

abundance: -
d_gene: -
v_gene: TRBV29-1
j_gene: TRBJ1-1
CDR3nt: TGCAGCGTGGCAGAGGTCCGGGGTGAAGCTTTCTTT
CDR3aa: CSVAEVRGEAFF

abundance: once
d_gene: TRBD2
v_gene: TRBV5-8
j_gene: TRBJ2-3
CDR3nt: TGTGCCAGCAGCTTGGTGGGTAGCGGGGGATTTACGCAGTATTTT
CDR3aa: CASSLVGSGGFTQYF

abundance: -
d_gene: -
v_gene: TRBV23-1
j_gene: TRBJ1-2
CDR3nt: TGCGCCAGCAGTCAATATAACGGTGGCTACACCTTC
CDR3aa: CASSQYNGGYTF

abundance: -
d_gene: TRBD1
v_gene: TRBV18
j_gene: TRBJ2-5
CDR3nt: TGTGCCAGCTCACCCCGACAGGGGGAGACCCAGTACTTC
CDR3aa: CASSPRQGETQYF

abundance: once
d_gene: -
v_gene: TRBV30
j_gene: TRBJ2-3
CDR3nt: TGTGCCGCTACCGGGGCAGATACGCAGTATTTT
CDR3aa: CAATGADTQYF

abundance: -
d_gene: TRBD2
v_gene: TRBV6-5
j_gene: TRBJ2-1
CDR3nt: TGTGCCAGCAAGGGGAGCGGGAGGGTCGGTGAGCAGTTCTTC
CDR3aa: CASKGSGRVGEQFF

abundance: -
d_gene: TRBD2
v_gene: TRBV19
j_gene: TRBJ2-3
CDR3nt: TGTGCCAGTAGTACCGGACTAGCGGGAGTCACAGATACGCAGTATTTT
CDR3aa: CASSTGLAGVTDTQYF

abundance: -
d_gene: TRBD1
v_gene: TRBV7-2
j_gene: TRBJ2-3
CDR3nt: TGTGCCAGCAGCTCCGGGGTGTCAGGGGGCGCTTCAGATACGCAGTATTTT
CDR3aa: CASSSGVSGGASDTQYF

abundance: once
d_gene: -
v_gene: TRBV9
j_gene: TRBJ2-7
CDR3nt: TGTGCCAGCAGCCCAGGAACAGTTGGGTACGAGCAGTACTTC
CDR3aa: CASSPGTVGYEQYF

abundance: -
d_gene: TRBD2
v_gene: TRBV6-5
j_gene: TRBJ2-3
CDR3nt: TGTGCCAGTAGCGGGTCTAGCACAGATACGCAGTATTTT
CDR3aa: CASSGSSTDTQYF

abundance: -
d_gene: TRBD1
v_gene: TRBV15
j_gene: TRBJ1-5
CDR3nt: TGTGCCACCAGCAGACTGTGGGGACAGGGGACCGTCAATCAGCCCCAGCATTTT
CDR3aa: CATSRLWGQGTVNQPQHF

abundance: -
d_gene: -
v_gene: TRBV7-2
j_gene: TRBJ2-7
CDR3nt: TGTGCCAGCACCAAGCGAGACTCCTACGAGCAGTACTTC
CDR3aa: CASTKRDSYEQYF